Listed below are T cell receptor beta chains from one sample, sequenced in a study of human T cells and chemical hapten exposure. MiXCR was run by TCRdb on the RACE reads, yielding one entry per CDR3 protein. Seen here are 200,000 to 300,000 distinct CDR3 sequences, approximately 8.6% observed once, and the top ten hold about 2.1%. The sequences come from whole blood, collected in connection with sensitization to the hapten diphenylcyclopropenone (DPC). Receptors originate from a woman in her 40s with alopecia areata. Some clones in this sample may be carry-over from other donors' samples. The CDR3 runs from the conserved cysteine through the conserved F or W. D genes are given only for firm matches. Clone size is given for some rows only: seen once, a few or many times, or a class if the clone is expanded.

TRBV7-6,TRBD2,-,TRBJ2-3,CASSLAIAGVVSTDTQYF,TGTGCCAGCAGCTTAGCTATAGCGGGAGTTGTAAGCACAGATACGCAGTATTTT
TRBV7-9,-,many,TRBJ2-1,CASSLVSLKYEQFF,TGTGCCAGCAGCTTAGTGTCTCTTAAATATGAGCAGTTCTTC
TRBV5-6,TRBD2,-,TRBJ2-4,CASSFLGASGIAKNIQYF,TGTGCCAGCAGCTTCCTGGGGGCTAGCGGGATAGCCAAAAACATTCAGTACTTC
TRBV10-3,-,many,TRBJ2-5,CAISESGFIEETQYF,TGTGCCATCAGTGAATCTGGGTTCATAGAAGAGACCCAGTACTTC
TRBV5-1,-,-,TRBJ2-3,CASSTGELTDTQYF,TGCGCCAGCAGTACCGGAGAGCTCACAGATACGCAGTATTTT
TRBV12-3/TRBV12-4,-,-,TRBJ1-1,CASSSTGFVNTEAFF,TGTGCCAGCAGTTCAACCGGGTTTGTGAACACTGAAGCTTTCTTT
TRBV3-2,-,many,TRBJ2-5,CASSQTGETQYF,TGTGCCAGCAGCCAAACCGGCGAGACCCAGTACTTC
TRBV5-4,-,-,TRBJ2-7,CASSAVPGRREQYF,TGTGCCAGCAGCGCCGTCCCGGGCCGGAGGGAGCAGTACTTC
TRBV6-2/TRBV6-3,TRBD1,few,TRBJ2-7,CASSYRGQSGGEQYF,TGTGCCAGCAGTTACCGGGGACAGTCCGGTGGGGAGCAGTACTTC
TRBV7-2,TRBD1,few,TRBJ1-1,CASSIGQGNTEAFF,TGTGCCAGCAGCATAGGACAGGGGAACACTGAAGCTTTCTTT
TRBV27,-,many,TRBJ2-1,CASSPYPSAQSYNEQFF,TGTGCCAGCAGTCCGTACCCTAGCGCCCAATCCTACAATGAGCAGTTCTTC
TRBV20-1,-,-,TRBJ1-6,CSARDSGSQGGSPLHF,TGCAGTGCTAGAGACAGTGGATCCCAAGGGGGTTCACCCCTCCACTTT
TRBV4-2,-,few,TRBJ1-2,CASSQVQGVFHGYTF,TGTGCCAGCAGCCAAGTGCAAGGGGTTTTTCATGGCTACACCTTC
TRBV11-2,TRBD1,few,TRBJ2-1,CASSFGDRGNEQFF,TGTGCCAGCAGCTTTGGGGACAGGGGCAATGAGCAGTTCTTC
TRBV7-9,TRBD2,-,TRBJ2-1,CASTPTPLAGYNEQFF,TGTGCCAGCACCCCTACCCCCCTAGCGGGGTACAATGAGCAGTTCTTC
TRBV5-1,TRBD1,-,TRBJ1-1,CASSTGGGLNTEAFF,TGCGCCAGCAGCACAGGGGGCGGTCTGAACACTGAAGCTTTCTTT
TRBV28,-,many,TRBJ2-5,CASSLQGQETQYF,TGTGCCAGCAGTCTCCAGGGTCAAGAGACCCAGTACTTC
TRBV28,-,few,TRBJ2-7,CASSRPGRDYEQYF,TGTGCCAGCAGTCGCCCGGGGCGGGACTACGAGCAGTACTTC
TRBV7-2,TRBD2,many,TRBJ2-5,CASSSSGAQETQYF,TGTGCCAGCAGCTCTAGCGGGGCCCAAGAGACCCAGTACTTC
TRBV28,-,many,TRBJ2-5,CASSSVGTLQETQYF,TGTGCCAGCAGTTCCGTGGGCACCCTTCAAGAGACCCAGTACTTC
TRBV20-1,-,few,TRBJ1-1,CSARDPSSPEAFF,TGCAGTGCTAGAGATCCATCGTCCCCTGAAGCTTTCTTT
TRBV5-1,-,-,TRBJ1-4,CASSSRVLGKNEKLFF,TGCGCCAGCAGCTCCCGGGTGCTGGGGAAGAATGAAAAACTGTTTTTT
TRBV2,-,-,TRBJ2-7,CASSEGGSSYEQYF,TGTGCCAGCAGTGAAGGGGGTAGCTCCTACGAGCAGTACTTC
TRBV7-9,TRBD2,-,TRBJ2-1,CATSSGSGWSEQFF,TGTGCCACCAGTAGCGGGAGCGGGTGGAGTGAGCAGTTCTTC
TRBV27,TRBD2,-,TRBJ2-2,CASSHVLAGDGTGELFF,TGTGCCAGCAGCCACGTTCTAGCGGGAGATGGGACCGGGGAGCTGTTTTTT
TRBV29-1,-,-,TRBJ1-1,CSDGERANTEAFF,TGCAGCGACGGCGAAAGGGCCAACACTGAAGCTTTCTTT
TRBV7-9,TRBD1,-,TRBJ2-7,CASSLMPGQGEYEQYF,TGTGCCAGCAGCTTGATGCCGGGACAGGGAGAATACGAGCAGTACTTC
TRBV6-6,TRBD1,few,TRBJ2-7,CASSYWGQGYEQYF,TGTGCCAGCAGTTATTGGGGACAGGGCTACGAGCAGTACTTC
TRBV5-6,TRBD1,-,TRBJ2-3,CASKRDRNTDTQYF,TGTGCCAGCAAAAGGGACAGGAACACAGATACGCAGTATTTT
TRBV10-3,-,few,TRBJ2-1,CAISGTRTARGNGNNEQFF,TGTGCCATCAGTGGGACCCGCACAGCAAGGGGGAATGGAAACAATGAGCAGTTCTTC
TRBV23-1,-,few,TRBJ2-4,CASGRNYRDGKNIQYF,TGCGCCAGCGGACGCAATTACAGGGACGGCAAAAACATTCAGTACTTC
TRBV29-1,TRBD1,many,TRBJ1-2,CSVLDSGTGFRGYTF,TGCAGCGTTCTAGATTCCGGGACAGGGTTTCGAGGCTACACCTTC
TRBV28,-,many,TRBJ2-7,CASSRSISYEQYF,TGTGCCAGCAGCCGTTCCATCTCCTACGAGCAGTACTTC
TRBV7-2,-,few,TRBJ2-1,CASSVGPSSYNEQFF,TGTGCCAGCAGCGTGGGACCGAGCTCCTACAATGAGCAGTTCTTC
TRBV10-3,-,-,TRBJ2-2,CAIRQEGNTGELFF,TGTGCCATCAGACAGGAAGGAAACACCGGGGAGCTGTTTTTT
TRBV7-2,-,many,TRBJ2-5,CASSLGRGETQYF,TGTGCCAGCAGCTTAGGCAGGGGCGAGACCCAGTACTTC
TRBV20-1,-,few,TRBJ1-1,CSARDWARRNTEAFF,TGCAGTGCTAGAGATTGGGCCAGACGGAACACTGAAGCTTTCTTT
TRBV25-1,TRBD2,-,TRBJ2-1,CASSRGSGRAHEQFF,TGTGCCAGCAGTCGGGGTAGCGGGAGGGCTCACGAGCAGTTCTTC
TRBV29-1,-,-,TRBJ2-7,CSVGRRQAGLYEQYF,TGCAGCGTGGGGCGCCGGCAGGCGGGGCTCTACGAGCAGTACTTC
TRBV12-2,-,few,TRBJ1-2,CASRLDVRGESGYTF,TGTGCAAGTCGCTTAGATGTCAGGGGAGAGAGTGGCTACACCTTC
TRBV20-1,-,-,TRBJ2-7,CSASETIYEQYF,TGCAGTGCGTCTGAAACAATCTACGAGCAGTACTTC
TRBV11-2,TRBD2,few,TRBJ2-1,CASSLETSGKEFF,TGTGCCAGCAGCTTGGAGACTAGCGGGAAGGAGTTCTTC
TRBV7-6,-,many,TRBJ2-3,CASSQTSTQYF,TGTGCCAGCAGCCAAACTTCAACGCAGTATTTT
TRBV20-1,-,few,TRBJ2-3,CSATRTPGDTQYF,TGCAGTGCTACCAGGACTCCAGGAGATACGCAGTATTTT
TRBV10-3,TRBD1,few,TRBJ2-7,CAITGDRGAYEQYF,TGTGCCATCACCGGGGACAGGGGAGCCTACGAGCAGTACTTC
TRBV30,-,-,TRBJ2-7,CAWSVLSGDPYEQYF,TGTGCCTGGAGTGTACTAAGCGGCGACCCCTACGAGCAGTACTTC
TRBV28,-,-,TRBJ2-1,CASSYTGISYNEQFF,TGTGCCAGCAGTTATACGGGGATCTCCTACAATGAGCAGTTCTTC
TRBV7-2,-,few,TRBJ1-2,CATDRPSIYGYTF,TGTGCCACCGACAGGCCAAGCATTTATGGCTACACCTTC
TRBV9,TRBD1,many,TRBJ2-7,CASSLTGQGSGEQYF,TGTGCCAGCAGCTTAACAGGACAGGGGTCTGGTGAGCAGTACTTC
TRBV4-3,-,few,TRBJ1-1,CASSQEISLTEAFF,TGCGCCAGCAGCCAAGAAATCAGTCTGACTGAAGCTTTCTTT
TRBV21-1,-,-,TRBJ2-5,CASSKVGRSETQYF,TGTGCCAGCAGCAAAGTAGGGCGAAGCGAGACCCAGTACTTC
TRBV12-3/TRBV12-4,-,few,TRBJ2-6,CASSLFVDGANVLTF,TGTGCCAGCAGTTTATTTGTGGACGGGGCCAACGTCCTGACTTTC
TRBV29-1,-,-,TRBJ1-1,CSAQKAPNTEAFF,TGCAGCGCCCAAAAGGCCCCGAACACTGAAGCTTTCTTT
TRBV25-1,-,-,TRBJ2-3,CASSVTTSTNTQYF,TGTGCCAGCAGTGTTACGACAAGCACAAATACGCAGTATTTT